The 28 T cell receptor beta chains reported below all come from one sample, sequenced in a study of T cells in Graves' hyperthyroidism and ophthalmopathy. TCR beta CDR3 regions were amplified from RNA transcripts. Researchers ran a first-round RT-PCR on the TCR CDR3 using the HTBI primer set. TCRdb used MiXCR to reprocess the multiplex PCR reads, holding one entry per CDR3 protein. The table records 650,000 to 850,000 distinct CDR3 sequences, about 17% of them present only once. Sequencing was carried out using blood. These receptor sequences come from a woman aged 50 to 65 with Graves' hyperthyroidism that later progressed to Graves' ophthalmopathy.

There are a few counts of this clonotype. The genes are TRBV12-3 or TRBV12-4 and TRBJ1-2, with TRBD1 matching over 7 bases. The CDR3 contains 15 residues. Trimming cost V 5 bases and J 1 base; bases outside gene matches: 7. The CDR3 spells CASSEGQIINYGYTF. CDR3 DNA sequence: TGTGCCAGCAGTGAGGGACAGATCATTAACTATGGCTACACCTTC.

The sample holds many counts of this clonotype. The chain has TRBV27 and TRBJ1-1; 7 bases are a match to TRBD1. In germline, CDR1 is MNHEY, CDR2 SMNVEV (reference sequence). V dropped 4 bases and J dropped 4; count of bases not matched to a gene: 12. This CDR3 comprises 16 residues. CDR3 DNA sequence: TGTGCCAGCAGTTACTCCCGGACAGGAAGGAGCACTGAAGCTTTCTTT. Its translation is CASSYSRTGRSTEAFF.

The sample holds many counts of this clonotype. This rearrangement joins TRBV30 to TRBJ1-2; D remains ambiguous. Germline CDR1 reads GTSNPN; CDR2 reads SVGIG (reference sequence). Trimming left V 1 base short and J 8 bases short, with 14 bases between. The CDR3 covers 13 residues. The CDR3 nucleotides are TGTGCCTGGAGTGGAAGAACCCCCGGAGGCTACACCTTC. Protein product: CAWSGRTPGGYTF.

The V and J genes are TRBV15 and TRBJ1-5, with D unresolved. The CDR3 runs to 18 residues. V lost 2 bases and J 0 bases, leaving 17 bases between the germline ends. Germline CDR1 reads LNHNV; CDR2 reads YYDKDF (reference sequence). CDR3 loop: CATSRSVPGGYSNQPQHF. The CDR3 DNA reads as TGTGCCACCAGCAGATCTGTACCCGGTGGGTATAGCAATCAGCCCCAGCATTTT.

This clonotype has a single count. The CDR3 coding sequence is TGTGCCAGTAGTGCCGGACAGGGGGGCAATGAGCAGTTCTTC. Its protein is CASSAGQGGNEQFF. This chain links TRBV19 with TRBJ2-1, with TRBD1 matching 10 bases. This CDR3 region has 14 residues. V was pared by 5 bases and J by 6 bases, with 4 bases of the junction left unmatched. Germline V lookup: CDR1 LNHDA, CDR2 SQIVND (reference sequence).

Only a few counts were recorded for this clonotype. The chain is built from TRBV15 and TRBJ1-6; D gene uncertain. Germline-derived CDR1 and CDR2 are LNHNV and YYDKDF (reference sequence). Trimming pared 0 bases from V and 7 bases from J, leaving 10 bases between. The CDR3 totals 15 residues. The DNA of the CDR3 is TGTGCCACCAGCAGAGATTCAAGAGCAAATTCACCCCTCCACTTT. It translates to CATSRDSRANSPLHF.

This clonotype appeared a few times. J is TRBJ1-1 and V is TRBV4-2; 10 bases line up with TRBD1. Trimming cost V 4 bases and J 1 base; bases outside gene matches: 6. The CDR3 length is 16 residues. Germline CDR1 is LGHNA and CDR2 is YNFKEQ. CDR3 sequence (DNA): TGTGCCAGCAGCCCGTCATGGACAGGGGGGAACACTGAAGCTTTCTTT. Protein product: CASSPSWTGGNTEAFF.

This clonotype was counted at least ten times. The CDR3 is CAWSVASSDETQYF. CDR3 bases: TGTGCCTGGAGTGTCGCTAGCTCCGATGAGACCCAGTACTTC. The chain is built from TRBV30 and TRBJ2-5, with a weak D call TRBD2 (5 bases). The V and J ends lost 0 bases and 5 bases respectively, with 13 bases between them. CDR3 size: 14 residues. Germline V gene data show CDR1 as GTSNPN and CDR2 as SVGIG (reference sequence).

This clonotype was detected only a few times. The rearrangement joins TRBV7-6 to TRBJ1-1, with TRBD1 identical over 7 bases. The J segment lost 3 bases and the V segment lost 4 bases, leaving 2 bases of the junction unmatched. The CDR3 consists of 13 residues. Per germline, CDR1 SGHVS and CDR2 FNYEAQ. CDR3 nucleotide sequence: TGTGCCAGCAGCTCAGGGGGGGACACTGAAGCTTTCTTT. Its protein is CASSSGGDTEAFF.

This clonotype was detected only once. A read error may explain this, as a much larger clone is one base away. The V and J genes are TRBV6-2 or TRBV6-3 and TRBJ1-2; D is unclear. The CDR3 has 13 amino acids. Between the trimmed V and J ends, which lost 4 bases and 4 bases, there was a span of 10 bases. Germline lookup yields CDR1 MNHEY and CDR2 SVGEGT. CDR3 coding DNA: TGTGCCAGCAGTTCCCGGACGGTCTATGGCTACACCTTC. Residues: CASSSRTVYGYTF.

This clonotype was seen at least ten times. The rearrangement joins TRBV3-1 to TRBJ1-2, with D uncertain. The CDR3 totals 15 residues. V dropped 0 bases and J dropped 8 bases, with 16 bases sitting between them. Per germline, CDR1 LGHDT and CDR2 YNNKEL (reference sequence). The chain's CDR3 is CASSQELSDYGGYTF. Written as DNA, the CDR3 is TGTGCCAGCAGCCAAGAGTTAAGCGACTATGGCGGCTACACCTTC.

This clonotype was observed at least ten times. This rearrangement joins TRBV4-1 to TRBJ2-7, with D unresolved. This CDR3 region has 16 residues. Germline V gene data show CDR1 as MGHRA and CDR2 as YSYEKL. The V and J ends lost 0 bases and 4 bases respectively, with 16 bases between them. CDR3 in amino acids: CASSQDARVPAYEQYF. CDR3 DNA sequence: TGCGCCAGCAGCCAAGATGCAAGGGTCCCAGCTTACGAGCAGTACTTC.

The table lists this clonotype with a few counts. V and J are TRBV7-3 and TRBJ2-2; 10 bases fit TRBD1. The germline V gene has CDR1 SGHTA and CDR2 FQGTGA. J was trimmed by 3 bases and V by 0 bases; bases with no gene match: 1. The CDR3 extends over 16 amino acids. In DNA form, the CDR3 reads TGTGCCAGCAGCTTAACGGACAGGGGGGACACCGGGGAGCTGTTTTTT. Protein product: CASSLTDRGDTGELFF.

This chain uses TRBV20-1 with TRBJ1-3, with TRBD1 as a possible D gene (6 bases). V gave up 1 base and J gave up 3 bases, with 16 bases separating them. Germline V lookup: CDR1 DFQATT, CDR2 SNEGSKA (reference sequence). The CDR3 covers 16 residues. CDR3 DNA: TGCAGTGCTAGAGGCTGGTCACAGGGCCGTGGAAACACCATATATTTT. Protein: CSARGWSQGRGNTIYF.

This clonotype was seen a few times. The rearrangement links TRBV6-5 to TRBJ2-2; D might be TRBD2 (7 bases). V dropped 0 bases and J dropped 5 bases, with 13 bases sitting between them. From germline, CDR1 is MNHEY and CDR2 SVGAGI. The CDR3 covers 16 residues. CDR3 DNA: TGTGCCAGCAGTTACTCGGAGGGAGGGGGGACCGGGGAGCTGTTTTTT. As protein: CASSYSEGGGTGELFF.

This clonotype was counted a single time. The junction and the germline gene differ at one end; a read error may be behind it. The rearrangement links TRBV7-3 to TRBJ2-4, with 12 bases matching TRBD2. Germline loops: CDR1 SGHTA, CDR2 FQGTGA. This CDR3 is built from 15 residues. The CDR3 sequence: CASRASGGAVDIHYF. CDR3 in DNA: TGTGCCAGCCGTGCTAGCGGGGGGGCGGTAGACATTCATTACTTC.

In its sample, this clonotype was seen a few times. This rearrangement joins TRBV3-1 to TRBJ2-3; no clear D. The CDR3 consists of 13 residues. Germline CDR1 and CDR2: LGHDT and YNNKEL (reference sequence). The germline V and J ends were trimmed by 4 bases and 7 bases, with 12 bases remaining between them. The chain's CDR3 is CASSLTLGNTQYF. The CDR3 coding sequence is TGTGCCAGCAGCCTAACTCTAGGCAATACGCAGTATTTT.

This clonotype was picked up many times. The V call is TRBV20-1, the J call TRBJ1-1; no definite D call. Trimming stripped 2 bases from V and 3 bases from J, with 10 bases between. The CDR3 loop spans 13 amino acids. The germline V gene has CDR1 DFQATT and CDR2 SNEGSKA (reference sequence). The CDR3 is CSARPPGYTEAFF. In nucleotides, the CDR3 is TGCAGTGCTAGACCCCCGGGGTACACTGAAGCTTTCTTT.

This clonotype has ten or more counts. The rearrangement joins TRBV20-1 to TRBJ2-7; 8 bases agree with TRBD1. This CDR3 spans 13 amino acids. V trimming: 6 bases; J trimming: 2 bases; junction bases outside the gene matches: 6. In germline, CDR1 is DFQATT, CDR2 SNEGSKA (reference sequence). Here the CDR3 reads CSARDRSTYEQYF. The DNA of the CDR3 is TGCAGTGCGCGGGACAGGTCAACCTACGAGCAGTACTTC.

This clonotype occurred many times. The rearrangement uses TRBV11-2 and TRBJ2-2, with 7 bases identical to TRBD1. The J segment lost 4 bases and the V segment lost 5 bases, leaving 7 bases of the junction unmatched. In germline, CDR1 is SGHAT, CDR2 FQNNGV. The CDR3 extends over 15 amino acids. The CDR3 loop reads CASSATGAGTGELFF. CDR3 nucleotides: TGTGCCAGCAGCGCCACAGGGGCGGGCACCGGGGAGCTGTTTTTT.

This clonotype has ten or more counts. The CDR3 region is CASSEWDRGPGELFF. Written as DNA, the CDR3 is TGTGCCAGCAGTGAATGGGACAGGGGGCCTGGGGAGCTGTTTTTT. The chain is built from TRBV2 and TRBJ2-2; TRBD1 matches 12 bases. Germline loops: CDR1 SNHLY, CDR2 FYNNEI. The CDR3 has 15 residues. The junction had 3 bases not matched to a gene; V was cut back by 2 bases and J by 8 bases.

This rearrangement joins TRBV7-2 to TRBJ2-1; the D gene is possibly TRBD2 (5 bases). V shed 1 base and J shed 4 bases, with 17 bases lying between them. The CDR3 has 17 residues. The germline CDR1 and CDR2 sequences are SGHTA and FQGNSA. This CDR3 reads CASSLGVGSGGYNEQFF. The CDR3, as DNA: TGTGCCAGCAGCTTAGGGGTGGGAAGCGGTGGGTACAATGAGCAGTTCTTC.

This chain connects TRBV29-1 to TRBJ1-1; TRBD1 agrees at 7 bases. The germline gives CDR1 SQVTM, CDR2 ANQGSEA. The trim removed 7 bases at V and 4 bases at J, leaving 12 bases unmatched. There are 14 residues in the CDR3. In DNA, the CDR3 is TGCAGCGCCGATCCAACAGGGGCTCTCACTGAAGCTTTCTTT. It codes for CSADPTGALTEAFF.

This sequence joins TRBV6-1 and TRBJ1-1; D may be TRBD1 (6 bases). V lost 6 bases and J lost 4, with 12 bases in between. Germline-derived CDR1 and CDR2 are MNHNS and SASEGT. The CDR3 is made up of 13 amino acids. CDR3 amino acids: CASRPRTATEAFF. The DNA of the CDR3 is TGTGCCAGCAGGCCCCGGACAGCCACTGAAGCTTTCTTT.

This clonotype was counted ten times or more. The rearrangement links TRBV7-9 to TRBJ2-7; TRBD1 is a possible D gene (5 bases). This CDR3 comprises 14 residues. Germline CDR1 and CDR2: SEHNR and FQNEAQ (reference sequence). Trimming took off 4 bases at V and 2 bases at J, with 12 bases between the two ends. CDR3 bases: TGTGCCAGCAGCTGGATACAAGGGGCCTACGAGCAGTACTTC. It yields the protein CASSWIQGAYEQYF.

The chain carries TRBV6-1 and TRBJ1-1, with D perhaps TRBD1 (6 bases). Looked up from germline, CDR1 is MNHNS and CDR2 is SASEGT. The CDR3 totals 18 residues. V gave up 5 bases and J gave up 0 bases, with 22 bases separating them. CDR3 in amino acids: CASSPPSGARVVNTEAFF. In nucleotides, the CDR3 is TGTGCCAGCAGTCCACCGTCGGGGGCCAGGGTGGTGAACACTGAAGCTTTCTTT.

This clonotype showed up many times. The junction and the germline gene differ at one end; a read error may be behind it. The chain combines TRBV2 with TRBJ1-2; 7 bases match TRBD1. The CDR3 sequence is 14 residues long. CDR1 SNHLY and CDR2 FYNNEI come from the germline V gene. The CDR3 loop is CANSGTEYNYGYTF. CDR3 nucleotides: TGTGCCAACAGTGGGACAGAATATAACTATGGCTACACCTTC.

The chain uses TRBV5-1 and TRBJ2-2; 10 bases agree with TRBD1. This CDR3 comprises 17 residues. V gave up 4 bases and J gave up 4 bases; unmatched junction bases: 10. Germline lookup yields CDR1 SGHRS and CDR2 YFSETQ. CDR3 protein: CASSPSPGQGVTGELFF. The CDR3 DNA reads TGCGCCAGCAGCCCCTCCCCCGGACAGGGGGTCACCGGGGAGCTGTTTTTT.